This TCR beta chain appears in the sequencing data of a study of shared clonotypes between healthy human individuals (dated by TCRdb to 2018 to 2021). Study-level background: The cohort included three men and a couple of women between 18 and 49 years of age. For each donor, three plates each were used for CD4 naive and CD4 memory, two plates were used for CD8 naive, and one plate was used for CD8 memory. The study deeply sequenced blood TCR repertoires of five healthy adults to estimate repertoire size and the extent of clonotype sharing between individuals. Libraries were prepared and TCR repertoires were sequenced by different laboratories using diverse techniques, in order to increase sequencing depth and limit assay-specific biases. Each donor's leukapheresis produced roughly between roughly 0.85 and 9 billion PBMCs. What the authors observed across the whole study: Only blood was sampled, and tissue TCR repertoires likely differ from those in blood. Rarefaction of sorted-subset datasets indicated incomplete sequencing despite the large sequencing depth. Naive subsets generally had larger estimated clonotype richness than memory subsets. Clonotypes shared by all four sorted-subset donors showed higher generation probabilities than non-shared clonotypes. Because the study included only a small number of donors, the genetic and exposure-history diversity represented was limited. Based on pairwise subsampling, the degree of clonotype sharing among donors was expected to be affected by sequencing depth. When a handful of donors were compared, the shared fraction of clonotypes was about 5.4% for naive CD4, about 4% for naive CD8, 2% to 2.5% for memory CD4, and 0.4% for memory CD8.

CDR1 and CDR2 are read off the germline V gene as KGHSH and LQKENI. From the cysteine up to the phenylalanine, the CDR3 has a length of 15 residues. Only the CDR3 region is kept as DNA, spanning 45 bases read in frame from base 1. Trimming at the junction amounts to 2 bases on V and 1 base on J, and the germline ends lie 10 bases apart. Note on this clone: Its antigen has not been determined. The input lacks base qualities; no much larger clone sits a single base away.

Using the deep immunoSEQ assay, multiplex PCR amplified TCR CDR3 regions from genomic DNA. Extracted genomic DNA from each cell subset was spread evenly across all wells of several immunoSEQ 96-well plates, with each plate serving as a replicate. For sorted subsets, around 200 ng genomic DNA, equal to about 30,000 T cell genomes, was loaded into each replicate PCR. The purified libraries were quantified using a Qubit 3.0 fluorometer, sized with a Bioanalyzer 2100, and then quantified again using the KAPA Library Quantification kit. A separate single-read 150-cycle Illumina NextSeq 550 flow cell was used to sequence each immunoSEQ 96-well plate. In the authors' own workflow: Because only junctional sequences without quality scores were contained in the immunoSEQ output, filtering matching that applied to full-length reads could not be performed. Sequences were annotated with PyIR, a Python wrapper for IgBLAST v1.9, and V/J genes and CDR3 were assigned using IMGT germline references. Reads were removed for weak V/J assignments (E-value above 1e-6), missing CDR3, stop codons, out-of-frame junctions, or ambiguous translated residues. V3J clonotypes were defined as sequences sharing the same inferred V gene, J gene, and CDR3 amino acid sequence. Percentage overlap between repertoires was computed as shared unique clonotypes divided by the size of the smaller repertoire. Richness of each repertoire was evaluated using RTK rarefaction, the Chao1 estimator, and Recon v2.1 estimates of unobserved clonotypes. For all TCRbeta clonotypes obtained by the gDNA method from a few donors, generation probabilities were computed with OLGA. This is the immuneACCESS table as TCRdb keeps it, with only in-frame sequences that have V and J called. A part of the clones is gone; compared with another copy, unresolved V genes explain less than half, and the rest is unexplained. The V and J calls and clone size were taken over from that table, and D and trimming were inferred from the DNA. The sample yields a few million clones; 90% to 95% were counted once. The ten top clones hold 0.39% of the sample.

The donors were healthy, HIV-negative adults with no recently reported acute infections or vaccinations. Every donor was a Caucasian adult living in Nashville, Tennessee, USA. CD4+ T cells were enriched by magnetic negative selection, after which naive cells were positively selected on CD45RA and the negative fraction was taken as the memory subset. Blood was obtained by leukapheresis, after which PBMCs were separated by Ficoll-Histopaque density gradient centrifugation and cryopreserved in liquid nitrogen vapor phase. Analytical flow cytometry was used to check the purity and quantity of every magnetically sorted T cell population. Each sorted fraction had its genomic DNA isolated and then quantified by UV absorbance on a Nanodrop 2000c.

The sample taken for sequencing was naive CD4+ T cells from PBMCs. In the paper's terms, the cell subset or site label means: CD45RA+ positively selected. The chain is encoded by TRBV18 joined to TRBJ2-3; the D segment could be TRBD2, given 6 matching bases. The TCR originated in a man between 18 and 29 years old in good health. Some clones in this sample may be carry-over from other donors' samples. The DNA sequence is given as TGTGCCAGCTCACCAGGGCGGGGACGCACAGATACGCAGTATTTT. It encodes CASSPGRGRTDTQYF.